The clone carrying this TCR beta chain appeared a few times. The target antigen is unknown. The sample is drawn from a study of T cell repertoires in cytomegalovirus infection. Study as a whole: Matching HLA type and CMV infection were both indicated by public TCR beta signatures. Study observations and caveats: The ex vivo response was dominated by HLA-C-restricted CMV-specific TCR beta clonotypes.

MiXCR, run by TCRdb on the reads, gives a single entry per CDR3 protein. The sample consists of around 130,000 distinct CDR3 sequences, 24% of them appearing once. V was clipped by 5 bases and J by 2 bases; unmatched bases: 9. There are 15 residues in the CDR3. Germline CDR1 reads SEHNR; CDR2 reads FQNEAQ (reference sequence). The specimen was PBMCs, sequenced either directly or after in vitro stimulation (not recorded which). The sequence came from a human donor in good health (CMV status not recorded). Some clones in this sample may be carry-over from other donors' samples. The chain uses TRBV7-9 and TRBJ2-7, with 7 bases lining up with TRBD1. This CDR3 is CASSIPGQATYEQYF. DNA of the CDR3: TGTGCCAGCAGCATACCTGGACAGGCTACCTACGAGCAGTACTTC. Variable domain in full (rest from reference TRBV7-9 and TRBJ2-7): DTGVSQNPRHKITKRGQNVTFRCDPISEHNRLYWYRQTLGQGPEFLTYFQNEAQLEKSRLLSDRFSAERPKGSFSTLEIQRTEQGDSAMYLCASSIPGQATYEQYFGPGTRLTVT.